These 11 T cell receptor beta chains were sequenced from one sample in a study of cytomegalovirus exposure and HLA in healthy donors (dated by TCRdb to the late 2010s). Receptors were amplified or captured by the immunoSEQ multiplex PCR assay. For the multiplex PCR, a mixture combining 60 forward primers for TCR Vbeta segments and 13 reverse primers for TCR Jbeta segments was used. TCRdb took over this immuneACCESS table, retaining in-frame rearrangements with V and J assigned. Such tables are incomplete; in checked studies, under half of the missing clones stem from an unresolved V gene, and the remainder is unexplained. For this sample the table gives 150,000 to 200,000 clones, of which roughly 73% were detected only once. Of the sample, over 3% is held by the ten largest clones. Sequencing was carried out using PBMCs. These TCRs come from a female donor in good health and CMV-seronegative.

CDR3 sequence reads: CASSGLASPSYEQYF. The CDR3 nucleotides read TGTGCCAGCAGTGGACTAGCGAGTCCCTCCTACGAGCAGTACTTC. The rearrangement links TRBV28 to TRBJ2-5; 9 positions match TRBD2. The tail of the sequence fits TRBJ2-7 better, so the J call may be wrong. This CDR3 has 15 amino acids. Germline CDR1 MDHEN, CDR2 SYDVKM.

The chain joins TRBV6-6 to TRBJ1-2; D call uncertain. This CDR3 is built from 12 residues. CDR1 is MNHNY, CDR2 SVGAGI, per germline (reference sequence). Deletions cut 8 bases from V and 4 bases from J, with 11 bases between. This chain's CDR3 is CASCPDAYGYTF. The CDR3 DNA reads TGTGCCAGCTGCCCAGATGCCTATGGCTACACCTTC.

V usage is TRBV7-2 and J usage is TRBJ1-2, with D hard to call. The germline V gene has CDR1 SGHTA and CDR2 FQGNSA. This CDR3 comprises 12 residues. V lost 5 bases, J lost 7 bases, and 11 bases lay in between. The CDR3 here is CASSPLGSGYTF. CDR3 sequence (DNA): TGTGCCAGCAGCCCCCTGGGCTCTGGCTACACCTTC.

This clone appeared a few times. This chain joins TRBV21-1 and TRBJ1-5; the table's D call of TRBD1 was not tested on the DNA. TRBV21-1 is a documented pseudogene. The CDR3 runs to 16 residues. CDR3 nucleotide sequence: TGTGCCAGCAGCTCTTCTGGACAGGCTAGCAATCAGCCCCAGCATTTT. Translated: CASSSSGQASNQPQHF.

The V gene is TRBV6-1, the J gene TRBJ2-3, with a tentative D call TRBD2 (6 bases). The CDR3 is made up of 15 amino acids. V lost 2 bases and J lost 0, with 9 bases in between. Germline V gene lookup returns CDR1 MNHNS and CDR2 SASEGT. The CDR3, as DNA: TGTGCCAGCAGTGAACCGGGGGAAAGCACAGATACGCAGTATTTT. It translates to CASSEPGESTDTQYF.

The gene calls are TRBV25-1 and TRBJ1-1; 7 nucleotides line up with TRBD1. J lost 5 bases, V lost 0 bases, and 12 bases had no gene match. The CDR3 is 17 residues long. Germline values: CDR1 MGHDK, CDR2 SYGVNS. CDR3 DNA sequence: TGTGCCAGCAGTGAATACCTACAGGGGAGGTCGAGAACTGAAGCTTTCTTT. Translating gives CASSEYLQGRSRTEAFF.

The V call is TRBV4-3, the J call TRBJ1-2, with a weak D call TRBD1 (6 bases). CDR3 length: 15 amino acids. V dropped 3 bases and J dropped 3 bases, with 14 bases sitting between them. The V gene's germline CDR1 is LGHNA and CDR2 YSLEER. The CDR3: CASSQGDRRYYGYTF. CDR3 sequence (DNA): TGCGCCAGCAGCCAGGGAGACAGGAGATACTATGGCTACACCTTC.

The gene calls are TRBV27 and TRBJ1-1; the match to TRBD1 covers 7 bases. Unmatched junction bases numbered 2, after V lost 6 bases and J lost 4 bases. This CDR3 is built from 12 residues. CDR1 and CDR2 (germline): MNHEY, SMNVEV (reference sequence). CDR3 nucleotide sequence: TGTGCCAGCAGGACAGGGCTCACTGAAGCTTTCTTT. Translated, it gives CASRTGLTEAFF.

The J gene is TRBJ2-5, the V gene TRBV7-6; 8 bases map to TRBD1. The J call is in doubt because the DNA end fits TRBJ2-7 better. The CDR3 is 13 residues long. CDR1 SGHVS and CDR2 FNYEAQ come from the germline V gene. The CDR3 nucleotides are TGTGCCAGCAGCTGGGGGACAGGCTACGAGCAGTACTTC. Translating it yields CASSWGTGYEQYF.

The genes are TRBV28 and TRBJ2-7, with a possible D match to TRBD1 (6 bases). The CDR3 runs to 15 residues. The V and J ends lost 10 bases and 2 bases respectively, with 21 bases between them. From germline, CDR1 is MDHEN and CDR2 SYDVKM. CDR3 DNA: TGTGCCACCCTCCTGCGGAGACAGGAGGCCTACGAGCAGTACTTC. It codes for CATLLRRQEAYEQYF.

This chain connects TRBV6-1 to TRBJ1-2; tentatively, D is TRBD1 (6 bases). V lost 4 bases and J 7 bases, leaving 16 bases between the germline ends. The CDR3 totals 14 residues. Germline CDR1 is MNHNS and CDR2 is SASEGT. CDR3 residues: CASSVQGSIGGYTF. For the CDR3, the DNA is TGTGCCAGCAGTGTACAGGGTTCTATCGGTGGCTACACCTTC.